The 3 T cell receptor beta chains presented below share a single source sample, sequenced in a study of blood T cells in healthy people across ages. A J-beta primer mix and a sample-barcoded 5' primer were used in a second PCR of about 7 to 12 cycles. MiXCR, run by TCRdb on the 5' RACE reads, gives a single entry per CDR3 protein. In the table there are around 1.5 million distinct CDR3 sequences, around 55% of which are singletons. The sample consisted of blood. The receptors were gathered from a man younger than 30 in good health.

In DNA, the CDR3 is TGTGCCAGCACGGGGAGCCAAACTGAAGCTTTCTTT. Translation: CASTGSQTEAFF. The chain couples TRBV2 to TRBJ1-1; D not certain. V lost 7 bases and J lost 5, with 11 bases in between. The CDR3 is 12 residues long. Germline-derived CDR1 and CDR2 are SNHLY and FYNNEI.

The chain links TRBV5-1 to TRBJ2-1; 9 positions match TRBD2. Germline values: CDR1 SGHRS, CDR2 YFSETQ. CDR3 length: 17 residues. Germline trimming cut 4 bases from V and 5 bases from J; bases unmatched to any gene: 13. CDR3 residues: CASSPAAGGPPNNEQFF. In DNA, the CDR3 is TGCGCCAGCAGCCCGGCAGCGGGGGGCCCCCCTAACAATGAGCAGTTCTTC.

V is TRBV29-1 and J is TRBJ2-7, with D unresolved. The CDR3 has 10 amino acids. V lost 4 bases and J 7 bases, leaving 8 bases between the germline ends. Germline loops: CDR1 SQVTM, CDR2 ANQGSEA. The DNA of the CDR3 is TGCAGCGTTGGACACGGTGAGCAGTACTTC. Translated: CSVGHGEQYF.